A selection of T cell receptor beta chains follows, all from one sample in a study of blood T cell repertoires in COVID-19. Sequencing was performed with immunoSEQ multiplex PCR; in TCRdb, only in-frame clones are kept and a portion is missing. In the table there are about 74,000 clones, 80% to 90% of which are singletons. Sequencing was done on a sample of peripheral blood. The receptors originated from a man between 65 and 85 years old with acute or convalescent COVID-19. Both conserved end residues are part of each CDR3. A D gene is named only where the DNA matches it firmly. Some rows have no size entry. The others give once, few or many, or a class for an expanded clone.

-,TRBV2,TRBJ2-1,TRBD2,CASSVETSVGEQFF,TGTGCCAGCAGTGTCGAGACTAGCGTCGGTGAGCAGTTCTTC
-,TRBV5-1,TRBJ2-2,-,CASTPWAGFNTGELFF,TGCGCCAGCACTCCCTGGGCAGGGTTTAACACCGGGGAGCTGTTTTTT
-,TRBV28,TRBJ1-4,-,CASSFIQAQATNEKLFF,TGTGCCAGCAGTTTTATACAGGCGCAAGCAACTAATGAAAAACTGTTTTTT
-,TRBV5-6,TRBJ1-6,-,CASSLAVRESPLHF,TGTGCCAGCAGCTTGGCAGTCAGGGAATCACCCCTCCACTTT
-,TRBV5-4,TRBJ2-1,TRBD1,CASSPIGDSYNEGQFF,TGTGCCAGCAGCCCTATAGGGGACAGTTACAATGAGGGGCAGTTCTTC
-,TRBV5-4,TRBJ2-2,-,CASNRRDGELFF,TGTGCCAGCAACAGGAGGGACGGGGAGCTGTTTTTT
-,TRBV18,TRBJ2-7,TRBD2,CASSPRAGVTYEQYF,TGTGCCAGCTCACCTAGAGCGGGAGTGACCTACGAGCAGTACTTC
-,TRBV10-3,TRBJ2-5,TRBD2,CAISESIDGRGETQYF,TGTGCCATCAGTGAGTCGATCGACGGGAGGGGAGAGACCCAGTACTTC
-,TRBV5-5,TRBJ2-5,TRBD2,CASSEYGLARETQYF,TGTGCCAGCAGCGAATACGGACTAGCTAGGGAGACCCAGTACTTC
-,TRBV3-1/TRBV3-2,TRBJ2-6,-,CASSQDGWGTGANVLTF,TGTGCCAGCAGCCAAGATGGGTGGGGCACTGGGGCCAACGTCCTGACTTTC
-,TRBV7-3,TRBJ2-1,TRBD2,CASSLTGTSGRSEQFF,TGTGCCAGCAGCTTAACTGGGACTAGCGGGAGAAGTGAGCAGTTCTTC
-,TRBV2,TRBJ1-2,-,CASSGDSGGYTF,TGTGCCAGCAGTGGGGACTCGGGAGGCTACACCTTC
-,TRBV5-1,TRBJ2-1,TRBD2,CASSLEQRGNNEQFF,TGCGCCAGCAGCTTGGAACAGCGGGGGAACAATGAGCAGTTCTTC
-,TRBV9,TRBJ2-1,-,CASTFGGKGEQFF,TGTGCCAGCACCTTCGGCGGGAAAGGTGAGCAGTTCTTC
-,TRBV21-1,TRBJ1-5,-,CASSPRGKAPQPQHF,TGTGCCAGCAGCCCTCGGGGGAAAGCCCCTCAGCCCCAGCATTTT
-,TRBV3-1/TRBV3-2,TRBJ2-7,TRBD2,CASSQVPAGSYEQYF,TGTGCCAGCAGCCAAGTCCCAGCGGGGTCCTACGAGCAGTACTTC
-,TRBV5-6,TRBJ2-4,TRBD1,CASSLDRGQNIQYF,TGTGCCAGCAGCTTGGACAGGGGGCAAAACATTCAGTACTTC
once,TRBV24-1,TRBJ2-1,-,CATSDRDTRAYNNEQFF,TGTGCCACCAGTGATAGGGACACTCGGGCCTACAACAATGAGCAGTTCTTC
-,TRBV6-4,TRBJ1-1,TRBD1,CASSDKLTPGQGGNTEAFF,TGTGCCAGCAGTGACAAACTAACCCCGGGACAGGGAGGGAACACTGAAGCTTTCTTT
once,TRBV3-1/TRBV3-2,TRBJ2-7,-,CASSQDTYEQYF,TGTGCCAGCAGCCAAGATACATACGAGCAGTACTTC
-,TRBV5-1,TRBJ2-1,TRBD2,CASSLAGPNEQFF,TGCGCCAGCTCACTAGCGGGGCCAAATGAGCAGTTCTTC
-,TRBV4-2,TRBJ2-7,TRBD2,CASSEGLAGGLYEQYF,TGTGCCAGCAGCGAGGGACTAGCGGGAGGGCTGTACGAGCAGTACTTC
-,TRBV7-2,TRBJ2-5,TRBD1,CASSLAPDRAPGAQYF,TGTGCCAGCAGCTTAGCGCCGGACAGGGCCCCCGGGGCCCAGTACTTC
-,TRBV6-5,TRBJ1-3,-,CASIQGPGNTIYF,TGTGCCAGCATCCAGGGCCCTGGAAACACCATATATTTT
-,TRBV5-4,TRBJ1-2,TRBD1,CASSFGQGYGYTF,TGTGCCAGCAGCTTCGGACAGGGTTATGGCTACACCTTC
-,TRBV14,TRBJ1-1,-,CASSQVRGRGTEAFF,TGTGCCAGCAGCCAAGTTCGGGGCCGGGGGACTGAAGCTTTCTTT
-,TRBV4-1,TRBJ2-2,-,CASSQVQNTGELFF,TGCGCCAGCAGCCAAGTCCAGAACACCGGGGAGCTGTTTTTT
-,TRBV13,TRBJ2-1,TRBD2,CASSLGLLAGGNEQFF,TGTGCCAGCAGCTTAGGTCTTCTAGCGGGGGGCAATGAGCAGTTCTTC
-,TRBV19,TRBJ1-1,-,CASRRGEGEAFF,TGTGCCAGCCGTCGGGGAGAGGGTGAAGCTTTCTTT
-,TRBV6-5,TRBJ1-2,TRBD1,CAGQTGGFFYGYTF,TGTGCCGGCCAGACAGGGGGCTTTTTCTATGGCTACACCTTC
-,TRBV7-9,TRBJ1-4,-,CASSPSRQGANEKLFF,TGTGCCAGCAGCCCGAGTCGGCAGGGCGCGAACGAAAAACTGTTTTTT
-,TRBV6-5,TRBJ2-1,TRBD1,CASRRTGVGEQFF,TGTGCCAGCAGGCGGACAGGCGTCGGGGAGCAGTTCTTC
-,TRBV5-5,TRBJ2-1,TRBD2,CASSSRGGNEQFF,TGTGCCAGCAGCTCGCGCGGGGGGAATGAGCAGTTCTTC
-,TRBV28,TRBJ2-7,-,CASSLRSDYEQYF,TGTGCCAGCAGTTTGAGGTCCGACTACGAGCAGTACTTC
-,TRBV2,TRBJ1-2,-,CASSGQQSIHGYTF,TGTGCCAGCAGTGGACAGCAATCCATCCATGGCTACACCTTC
-,TRBV28,TRBJ2-3,TRBD2,CASSGTSGGLTDTQYF,TGTGCCAGCAGTGGGACTAGCGGGGGACTCACAGATACGCAGTATTTT
-,TRBV28,TRBJ2-3,-,CASSFRAGGRDTQYF,TGTGCCAGCAGTTTTAGGGCAGGAGGAAGGGATACGCAGTATTTT
-,TRBV19,TRBJ1-1,TRBD1,CASKQGADTEAFF,TGTGCCAGTAAACAGGGGGCGGACACTGAAGCTTTCTTT
-,TRBV14,TRBJ1-6,-,CASSELGTPNSPLHF,TGTGCCAGCAGTGAGCTCGGGACACCGAATTCACCCCTCCACTTT
-,TRBV5-5,TRBJ1-1,-,CASSLVRQVGTEAFF,TGTGCCAGCAGCTTGGTAAGACAGGTTGGCACTGAAGCTTTCTTT
-,TRBV3-1/TRBV3-2,TRBJ2-7,-,CASSQGRVGYEQYF,TGTGCCAGCAGCCAAGGCAGGGTAGGGTACGAGCAGTACTTC